The clone carrying this TCR beta chain was seen just once. The data derive from a study of control samples from healthy donors and cancer patients. The CDR3 has 14 amino acids. Trimming at V came to 4 bases and at J to 0 bases, leaving 2 bases not matched to a gene. Germline V lookup: CDR1 MNHNY, CDR2 SVGAGI (reference sequence). Clones were sequenced by immunoSEQ multiplex PCR, and TCRdb holds only the in-frame ones, with some missing. The sample gives some 200,000 clones, around 94% of which show up once; about 1.6% is in the top ten. The receptor comes from a man between 50 and 59 years old in good health. The V gene is TRBV6-6, the J gene TRBJ1-1; 7 bases line up with TRBD1. Sequencing used blood. CDR3 sequence: CASSLTGMNTEAFF. In DNA, the CDR3 is TGTGCCAGCAGTTTGACAGGGATGAACACTGAAGCTTTCTTT.